The rows below give T cell receptor beta chains drawn from one sample of a study of blood T cell repertoires in COVID-19. The method was immunoSEQ multiplex PCR; TCRdb's version includes in-frame clones alone and lacks a portion of them. Seen here are some 120,000 clones, about 88% observed once, and the top ten hold less than 5%. Sequencing was done on a sample of peripheral blood. The receptors derive from a man in his sixties with COVID-19, enrolled during active disease. The conserved cysteine and the conserved F or W are not part of the CDR3 here.

v_gene	CDR3aa
TRBV28	ASSFSMGEGNYGYT
TRBV6-2/TRBV6-3	ASSYSRTSGRAWSGEQF
TRBV29-1	SGTLSKRQGSYEQY
TRBV3-1/TRBV3-2	ASIGGTEAF
TRBV5-6	ASSLRGGFQPQH
TRBV11-3	ASSFGRDRAHEQY
TRBV2	ASSEGQASSYEQY
TRBV7-6	ASSPRTGEQY
TRBV4-1	ASSQGGNYEQY
TRBV5-1	ASSLQGTLTGNTIY
TRBV7-2	ASSLLARETQY
TRBV11-3	ASSLQREGFNEQF
TRBV5-1	ASSLGVQGRTEAF
TRBV5-4	ASSSRDSKSYEQY
TRBV9	ASSGPGISASFLSGNTIY
TRBV6-6	ASSYASTGSDEQY
TRBV9	ASSVSVDSYHEQY
TRBV28	ASSSGQGVISGETQY
TRBV28	ASSTPQGYNQPQH
TRBV2	ASRPPRTGGNTIY
TRBV11-3	ASSPRVSSEQF
TRBV6-1	ASSLTGTNYGYT